This T cell receptor (beta chain) was retrieved from a study of blood T cell repertoires in COVID-19. Study-wide context: Acute and convalescent COVID-19 specimens originated in the United States, Italy and Spain. PBMCs, B-cell-depleted T cells, or T cells provided the cDNA or gDNA that made up the material.

Only in-frame clones appear in the TCRdb table, and some are missing; sequencing was by immunoSEQ multiplex PCR. Of 150,000 to 200,000 clones listed, around 89% are singletons. The CDR3 is 14 amino acids. Trimming removed 2 bases at V and 3 bases at J, with 11 bases between. The germline V gene encodes CDR1 MNHEY and CDR2 SMNVEV (reference sequence). This sequence was found in a human donor in a cohort sampled during active COVID-19. V is TRBV27 and J is TRBJ2-7; TRBD1 might be the D (6 bases). Input material: peripheral blood. The CDR3 nucleotides read TGTGCCAGCAGTTTAGGGGGCCCCGGCTACGAGCAGTACTTC. Its protein product is CASSLGGPGYEQYF.